This note documents a single T cell receptor beta chain sequence. This specimen comes from a study of blood T cell repertoires in COVID-19. With 2 bases removed from V and 3 bases from J, the gap between germline ends came to 8 bases. Germline V gene sequence: CDR1 MNHEY, CDR2 SVGAGI. The CDR3 covers 13 residues. Authors' analysis steps: Amplifying reference gene primers gave estimates of nucleated cell counts. Here immunoSEQ multiplex PCR was the method, and the copy in TCRdb shows in-frame clones only, minus some. The D gene and trimming were derived from the DNA, and the V and J assignments and clone size from that table. Of 100,000 to 150,000 clones in the sample, about 84% were seen once.

Sequencing used peripheral blood. This clonotype was obtained from a man between 60 and 75 years old with acute or convalescent COVID-19. This chain joins TRBV6-5 and TRBJ2-7, with a tentative D call TRBD1 (6 bases). The CDR3 bases are TGTGCCAGCAGTTACGACAGGCTCTACGAGCAGTACTTC. This codes for CASSYDRLYEQYF.